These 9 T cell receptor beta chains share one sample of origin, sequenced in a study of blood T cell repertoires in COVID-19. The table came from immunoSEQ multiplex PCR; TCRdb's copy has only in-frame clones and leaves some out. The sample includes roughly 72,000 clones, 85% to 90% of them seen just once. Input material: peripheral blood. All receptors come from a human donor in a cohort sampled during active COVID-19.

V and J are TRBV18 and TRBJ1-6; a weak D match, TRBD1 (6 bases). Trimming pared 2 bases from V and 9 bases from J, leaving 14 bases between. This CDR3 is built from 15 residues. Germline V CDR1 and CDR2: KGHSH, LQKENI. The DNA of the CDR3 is TGTGCCAGCTCACCATTGGGGGGGGCGGCTTCACCCCTCCACTTT. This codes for CASSPLGGAASPLHF.

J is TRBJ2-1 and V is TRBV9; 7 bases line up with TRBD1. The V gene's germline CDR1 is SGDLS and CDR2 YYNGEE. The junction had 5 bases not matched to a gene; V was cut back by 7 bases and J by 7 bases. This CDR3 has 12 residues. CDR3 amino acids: CASATGYNEQFF. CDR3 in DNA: TGTGCCAGCGCGACAGGGTATAATGAGCAGTTCTTC.

The CDR3 spells CASSLSTYTGELFF. The CDR3 DNA follows: TGCGCCAGCAGCTTGTCAACATACACCGGGGAGCTGTTTTTT. This chain uses TRBV5-1 with TRBJ2-2; D not resolved. V was pared by 1 base and J by 3 bases, with 7 bases between. CDR3 length equals 14 residues. CDR1 and CDR2 from the germline V gene are SGHRS and YFSETQ.

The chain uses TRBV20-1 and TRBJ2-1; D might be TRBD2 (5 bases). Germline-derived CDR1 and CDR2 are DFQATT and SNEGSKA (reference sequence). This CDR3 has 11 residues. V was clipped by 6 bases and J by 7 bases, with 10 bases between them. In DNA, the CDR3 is TGCAGTGCAGTCACTAGTAATGAGCAGTTCTTC. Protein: CSAVTSNEQFF.

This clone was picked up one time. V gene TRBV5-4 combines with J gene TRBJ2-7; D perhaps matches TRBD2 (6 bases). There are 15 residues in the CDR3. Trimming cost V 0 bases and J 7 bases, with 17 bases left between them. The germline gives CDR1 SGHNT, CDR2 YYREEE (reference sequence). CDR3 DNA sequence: TGTGCCAGCAGCTTGGGTGGTGGGGGAGGCCGGGAGCAGTACTTC. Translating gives CASSLGGGGGREQYF.

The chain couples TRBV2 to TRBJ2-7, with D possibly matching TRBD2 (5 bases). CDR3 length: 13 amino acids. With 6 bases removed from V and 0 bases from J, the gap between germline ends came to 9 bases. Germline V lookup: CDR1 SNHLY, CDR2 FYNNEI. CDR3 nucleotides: TGTGCCAGCAGATTAGAGGGCTCCTACGAGCAGTACTTC. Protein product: CASRLEGSYEQYF.

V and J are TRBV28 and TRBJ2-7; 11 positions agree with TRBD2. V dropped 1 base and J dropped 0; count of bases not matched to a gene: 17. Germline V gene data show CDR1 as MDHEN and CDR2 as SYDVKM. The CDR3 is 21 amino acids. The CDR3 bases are TGTGCCAGCAGTTTATTATTTGGACTAGCGGGTGGAGGGGGAAGCTCCTACGAGCAGTACTTC. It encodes CASSLLFGLAGGGGSSYEQYF.

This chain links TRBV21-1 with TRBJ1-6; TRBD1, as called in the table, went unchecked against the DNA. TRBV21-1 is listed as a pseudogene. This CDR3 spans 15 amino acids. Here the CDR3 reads CASSRPGTGDSPLHF. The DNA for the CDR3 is TGTGCCAGCAGCAGACCCGGGACAGGGGATTCACCCCTCCACTTT.

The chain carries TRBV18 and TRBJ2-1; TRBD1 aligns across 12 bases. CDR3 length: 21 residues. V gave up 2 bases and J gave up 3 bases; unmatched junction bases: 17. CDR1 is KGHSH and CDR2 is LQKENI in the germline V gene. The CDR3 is CASSPSPGTGGARVSYNEQFF. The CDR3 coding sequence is TGTGCCAGCTCACCAAGTCCCGGGACAGGGGGCGCGCGGGTTAGCTACAATGAGCAGTTCTTC.